These 28 T cell receptor beta chains originate from one sample sequenced in a study of control samples from healthy donors and cancer patients. Some clones are missing from TCRdb's copy, which holds only in-frame ones; the method was immunoSEQ multiplex PCR. The repertoire holds 100,000 to 150,000 clones, with less than 95% as singletons. Specimen: blood. Receptor source: a man aged 25-40 years in good health.

This chain uses TRBV7-9 with TRBJ2-7, with a tentative D call TRBD2 (5 bases). CDR1 and CDR2 from the germline V gene are SEHNR and FQNEAQ (reference sequence). V was trimmed by 4 bases and J by 3 bases, leaving 7 bases between them. This CDR3 is built from 12 residues. In DNA, the CDR3 is TGTGCCAGCAGCTCCGGGGTCTACGAGCAGTACTTC. This codes for CASSSGVYEQYF.

This clone was detected only a few times. The J gene is TRBJ2-3, the V gene TRBV3-1 (or the pseudogene TRBV3-2); maybe TRBD2 (6 bases). This CDR3 is built from 16 residues. V shed 4 bases and J shed 6 bases, with 20 bases lying between them. CDR1 LGHDT and CDR2 YNNKEL come from the germline V gene (reference sequence). The CDR3 is CASSPPRRLATDTQYF. The CDR3, as DNA: TGTGCCAGCAGCCCCCCCAGGAGGCTAGCGACGGATACGCAGTATTTT.

The genes are TRBV7-3 and TRBJ2-2, with D perhaps matching TRBD2 (6 bases). Germline CDR1 and CDR2: SGHTA and FQGTGA. The CDR3 spans 14 residues. Trimming left V 3 bases short and J 4 bases short, with 9 bases between. The CDR3 nucleotides are TGTGCCAGCAGCTTCGGGGGAACCACCGGGGAGCTGTTTTTT. The encoded protein is CASSFGGTTGELFF.

This clone was detected only once. This sequence joins TRBV6-6 and TRBJ1-5; 9 nucleotides agree with TRBD1. CDR3 length: 14 residues. V dropped 6 bases and J dropped 2; count of bases not matched to a gene: 2. The germline V gene has CDR1 MNHNY and CDR2 SVGAGI (reference sequence). The CDR3 reads CASSRTGGNQPQHF. Written as DNA, the CDR3 is TGTGCCAGCAGCCGGACAGGGGGCAATCAGCCCCAGCATTTT.

This rearrangement joins TRBV28 to TRBJ2-1; TRBD2 aligns across 13 bases. V dropped 5 bases and J dropped 4; count of bases not matched to a gene: 5. There are 16 residues in the CDR3. Germline V gives CDR1 MDHEN, CDR2 SYDVKM. CDR3 bases: TGTGCCAGCAGTGTGACTAGCGGGGGGCCGTACAATGAGCAGTTCTTC. Protein: CASSVTSGGPYNEQFF.

V is TRBV14 and J is TRBJ2-5; 7 positions agree with TRBD1. J was trimmed by 3 bases and V by 0 bases; bases with no gene match: 7. Germline-derived CDR1 and CDR2 are SGHDN and FVKESK. The CDR3 is made up of 16 amino acids. The CDR3 spells CASSQDYTGEKETQYF. CDR3 DNA: TGTGCCAGCAGCCAAGATTACACAGGGGAAAAAGAGACCCAGTACTTC.

V and J are TRBV5-6 and TRBJ2-5; TRBD1 matches 10 bases. The CDR3 loop spans 16 amino acids. Per the germline V gene, CDR1 is SGHDT and CDR2 is YYEEEE. Trimming cost V 5 bases and J 5 bases; bases outside gene matches: 12. CDR3 in DNA: TGTGCCAGCAGTCGTCTCGACAGGGGGCGCCGGGAGACCCAGTACTTC. It specifies CASSRLDRGRRETQYF. The entire variable domain, with the rest obtained from reference TRBV5-6 and TRBJ2-5, is as follows: DAGVTQSPTHLIKTRGQQVTLRCSPKSGHDTVSWYQQALGQGPQFIFQYYEEEERQRGNFPDRFSGHQFPNYSSELNVNALLLGDSALYLCASSRLDRGRRETQYFGPGTRLLVL.

The V gene is TRBV15, the J gene TRBJ1-1; TRBD1 agrees at 8 bases. Germline V gives CDR1 LNHNV, CDR2 YYDKDF (reference sequence). V lost 3 bases to trimming and J lost 3 bases; unmatched junction nucleotides: 3. The CDR3 runs 14 residues. CDR3 sequence (DNA): TGTGCCACCAGCAGCGGACAGGGCCACACTGAAGCTTTCTTT. This translates into CATSSGQGHTEAFF. Looking up the rest from reference TRBV15 and TRBJ1-1 gives the full variable domain: DAMVIQNPRYQVTQFGKPVTLSCSQTLNHNVMYWYQQKSSQAPKLLFHYYDKDFNNEADTPDNFQSRRPNTSFCFLDIRSPGLGDTAMYLCATSSGQGHTEAFFGQGTRLTVV.

J is TRBJ2-1 and V is TRBV11-2; D call uncertain. Trimming left V 3 bases short and J 8 bases short, with 11 bases between. The length of the CDR3 is 13 residues. Germline V gene sequence: CDR1 SGHAT, CDR2 FQNNGV. The CDR3 is CASSFTPRDEQFF. DNA for the CDR3: TGTGCCAGCAGCTTTACTCCCCGTGATGAGCAGTTCTTC.

This sequence joins TRBV15 and TRBJ2-1; D ambiguous. Trimming cost V 1 base and J 5 bases, with 3 bases left between them. The CDR3 extends over 12 amino acids. CDR1 LNHNV and CDR2 YYDKDF come from the germline V gene (reference sequence). CDR3 sequence (DNA): TGTGCCACCAGCAGAGTAAACAATGAGCAGTTCTTC. It encodes CATSRVNNEQFF. The full variable domain, with the rest looked up from reference TRBV15 and TRBJ2-1, is DAMVIQNPRYQVTQFGKPVTLSCSQTLNHNVMYWYQQKSSQAPKLLFHYYDKDFNNEADTPDNFQSRRPNTSFCFLDIRSPGLGDTAMYLCATSRVNNEQFFGPGTRLTVL.

CDR3 sequence reads: CASSRQGVHEQFF. In DNA, the CDR3 is TGTGCCAGCAGTCGACAGGGGGTCCATGAGCAGTTCTTC. The chain employs TRBV6-5 and TRBJ2-1, with 9 nucleotides matching TRBD1. In germline, CDR1 is MNHEY, CDR2 SVGAGI. The CDR3 sequence is 13 residues long. The V and J ends lost 5 bases and 8 bases, in that order; junction bases with no gene match: 4.

V usage is TRBV7-9 and J usage is TRBJ2-1, with D tentatively TRBD1 (5 bases). The ends were cut back, 2 bases at V and 6 bases at J, with 8 bases in the middle. This CDR3 is 13 amino acids long. CDR1 is SEHNR and CDR2 is FQNEAQ in the germline V gene (reference sequence). This CDR3 is CASSLSRANEQFF. As DNA, the CDR3 is TGTGCCAGCAGCTTATCCAGGGCCAATGAGCAGTTCTTC.

The chain joins TRBV27 to TRBJ2-2; possible D gene TRBD2, 5 bases. The V gene's germline CDR1 is MNHEY and CDR2 SMNVEV (reference sequence). The CDR3 runs to 13 residues. V was cut by 2 bases and J by 6 bases, with 7 bases left in between. Here the CDR3 reads CASSLGGSGELFF. DNA for the CDR3: TGTGCCAGCAGTTTAGGAGGATCCGGGGAGCTGTTTTTT.

The V and J genes are TRBV7-2 and TRBJ2-7; D may be TRBD1 (5 bases). Germline assignment: CDR1 SGHTA and CDR2 FQGNSA. The CDR3 covers 14 residues. The V end lost 5 bases, the J end lost 7 bases, and 18 bases lay between the germline ends. The CDR3 bases are TGTGCCAGCAGCGGCAGGGCGGTGGTCGAAGAGCAGTACTTC. This translates into CASSGRAVVEEQYF. The full variable domain, with the rest looked up from reference TRBV7-2 and TRBJ2-7, is GAGVSQSPSNKVTEKGKDVELRCDPISGHTALYWYRQSLGQGLEFLIYFQGNSAPDKSGLPSDRFSAERTGGSVSTLTIQRTQQEDSAVYLCASSGRAVVEEQYFGPGTRLTVT.

This clone was seen only once. The gene calls are TRBV28 and TRBJ2-1, with 12 bases lining up with TRBD2. From germline, CDR1 is MDHEN and CDR2 SYDVKM. V was pared by 5 bases and J by 6 bases, with 5 bases of the junction left unmatched. The CDR3 has 15 residues. The CDR3 region is CASSPTSGGINEQFF. In DNA, the CDR3 is TGTGCCAGCAGTCCCACTAGCGGGGGGATCAATGAGCAGTTCTTC.

The V call is TRBV7-2, the J call TRBJ1-1, with D maybe TRBD1 (6 bases). Germline V gene sequence: CDR1 SGHTA, CDR2 FQGNSA. With 4 bases removed from V and 7 bases from J, the gap between germline ends came to 10 bases. The CDR3 is 12 residues long. Here the CDR3 DNA reads TGTGCCAGCAGCTCCAGGGGTTTTGAAGCTTTCTTT. This sequence encodes CASSSRGFEAFF. Looking up the rest from reference TRBV7-2 and TRBJ1-1 gives the full variable domain: GAGVSQSPSNKVTEKGKDVELRCDPISGHTALYWYRQSLGQGLEFLIYFQGNSAPDKSGLPSDRFSAERTGGSVSTLTIQRTQQEDSAVYLCASSSRGFEAFFGQGTRLTVV.

The J gene is TRBJ2-1, the V gene TRBV7-9; tentative D call: TRBD2 (7 bases). The V gene's germline CDR1 is SEHNR and CDR2 FQNEAQ (reference sequence). The CDR3 totals 15 residues. V was trimmed by 6 bases and J by 6 bases, leaving 18 bases between them. The CDR3: CASSNGGRASNEQFF. DNA of the CDR3: TGTGCCAGCAGTAACGGGGGGCGCGCCTCCAATGAGCAGTTCTTC.

The chain combines TRBV7-9 with TRBJ1-3; possibly TRBD1 for D (5 bases). The CDR3 is 16 amino acids. Germline CDR1 reads SEHNR; CDR2 reads FQNEAQ (reference sequence). Trimming removed 5 bases from V and 0 bases from J, with 14 bases in between. The CDR3 DNA reads as TGTGCCAGCAGCGAGACAGATAGCGCCTCTGGAAACACCATATATTTT. This translates into CASSETDSASGNTIYF.

The chain recombines TRBV7-9 with TRBJ2-1, with a weak D call TRBD1 (5 bases). This CDR3 has 13 amino acids. From germline, CDR1 is SEHNR and CDR2 FQNEAQ (reference sequence). Trimming took 4 bases from V and 8 from J, leaving 12 bases between them. CDR3 amino acids: CASSSLLRDEQFF. The CDR3 region has the DNA TGTGCCAGCAGCTCGCTTCTCAGGGATGAGCAGTTCTTC.

This clone has a single count. J is TRBJ2-7 and V is TRBV29-1, with 8 bases that match TRBD1. This CDR3 comprises 13 residues. The V gene's germline CDR1 is SQVTM and CDR2 ANQGSEA. V gave up 7 bases and J gave up 2 bases; unmatched junction bases: 7. The CDR3 DNA reads TGCAGCGCTTCTGGGACAGGAGCCTACGAGCAGTACTTC. It specifies CSASGTGAYEQYF.

V is TRBV4-1 and J is TRBJ2-2, with 8 bases identical to TRBD2. The germline V gene encodes CDR1 MGHRA and CDR2 YSYEKL. This CDR3 has 17 amino acids. V dropped 2 bases and J dropped 2; count of bases not matched to a gene: 7. CDR3: CASSQRSGGVNTGELFF. The CDR3 nucleotides are TGCGCCAGCAGCCAACGGAGCGGGGGCGTAAACACCGGGGAGCTGTTTTTT.

The CDR3 protein is CASSYGENTDGYTF. In DNA form, the CDR3 reads TGTGCCAGCAGTTACGGGGAGAATACTGATGGCTACACCTTC. This chain links TRBV6-2 or TRBV6-3 with TRBJ1-2; the D is unclear. From germline, CDR1 is MNHEY and CDR2 SVGEGT. V lost 2 bases and J lost 6, with 13 bases in between. The CDR3 contains 14 residues.

V usage is TRBV9 and J usage is TRBJ1-2; 7 bases agree with TRBD1. The CDR3 loop spans 14 amino acids. Germline lookup yields CDR1 SGDLS and CDR2 YYNGEE. J lost 8 bases, V lost 4 bases, and 11 bases had no gene match. CDR3 DNA: TGTGCCAGCAGCACCACAGGGGACCGGGTAGGCTACACCTTC. Its protein is CASSTTGDRVGYTF.

This sequence joins TRBV28 and TRBJ2-5; 7 positions agree with TRBD2. V gave up 2 bases and J gave up 3 bases; unmatched junction bases: 3. Germline CDR1 and CDR2: MDHEN and SYDVKM. There are 14 residues in the CDR3. CDR3 bases: TGTGCCAGCAGTTTAGGGGGGGTGGAAGAGACCCAGTACTTC. This gives the protein CASSLGGVEETQYF.

This chain joins TRBV6-5 and TRBJ1-5; no clear D. The germline CDR1 and CDR2 sequences are MNHEY and SVGAGI. The V end lost 10 bases, the J end lost 1 base, and 17 bases lay between the germline ends. The CDR3 has 15 amino acids. This CDR3 reads CATLPRPGSNQPQHF. In nucleotides, the CDR3 is TGTGCCACCCTCCCCCGGCCGGGAAGCAATCAGCCCCAGCATTTT.

The rearrangement links TRBV7-2 to TRBJ2-7, with 9 bases lining up with TRBD1. The germline V gene encodes CDR1 SGHTA and CDR2 FQGNSA. CDR3 length: 16 residues. Germline trimming cut 6 bases from V and 4 bases from J; bases unmatched to any gene: 13. The CDR3 here is CASSIAATGGQYEQYF. CDR3 DNA: TGTGCCAGCAGTATAGCAGCGACAGGGGGTCAGTACGAGCAGTACTTC.

V is TRBV5-1 and J is TRBJ1-4; no firm D call. Deletions cut 3 bases from V and 0 bases from J, with 9 bases between. This CDR3 has 15 amino acids. In germline, CDR1 is SGHRS, CDR2 YFSETQ. CDR3 region: CASSSGISTNEKLFF. For the CDR3, the DNA is TGCGCCAGCAGCTCCGGGATTTCAACTAATGAAAAACTGTTTTTT.

This chain connects TRBV5-1 to TRBJ1-5; D call uncertain. CDR1 SGHRS and CDR2 YFSETQ come from the germline V gene. This CDR3 spans 13 amino acids. Trimming stripped 2 bases from V and 11 bases from J, with 14 bases between. The chain's CDR3 is CASSLGGGEAQHF. The CDR3 DNA is TGCGCCAGCAGCTTAGGCGGAGGAGAAGCCCAGCATTTT.